This T cell receptor (beta chain) was recovered during a study of sequential checkpoint blockade in melanoma. Assay: immunoSEQ multiplex PCR; the TCRdb copy retains only in-frame clones and omits some. The profile shows tens of thousands of clones, roughly 90% of them singletons. Germline V gene data show CDR1 as SEHNR and CDR2 as FQNEAQ (reference sequence). The V segment lost 5 bases and the J segment 6 bases; nucleotides outside the gene matches: 18. The CDR3 covers 19 residues. This clone was detected a few times. Treatment in this sample: randomized to nivolumab then ipilimumab (arm A) or the reverse (arm B).

J is TRBJ1-5 and V is TRBV7-9, with 11 nucleotides matching TRBD1. This sample comprised CD8+ T cells sorted from blood (inferred from file names), obtained from a patient given nivolumab and ipilimumab in sequence. This sequence originates from a human donor with melanoma. The chain's CDR3 is CASSAQGVRTGGVCQPQHF. CDR3 nucleotide sequence: TGTGCCAGCAGCGCCCAGGGGGTGCGGACAGGGGGCGTTTGTCAGCCCCAGCATTTT.